The clone carrying this T cell receptor (beta chain) showed up just once. The antigen remains undetermined. The sample has other DNA sequences that encode this CDR3 too. The repertoire was sequenced with immunoSEQ multiplex PCR; TCRdb's copy has only in-frame clones and lacks some. The repertoire holds a few million clones, with roughly 92% as singletons. Per the germline V gene, CDR1 is SGHTA and CDR2 is FQGNSA. The CDR3 runs 13 residues. V was clipped by 1 base and J by 5 bases, with 8 bases between them. This entry comes from a study of shared clonotypes between healthy human individuals. The study, taken as a whole, reports: Across subsets, estimated richness was generally greater for naive than for memory populations.

Sequenced input: naive CD4+ T cells from PBMCs. Subset: CD45RA+ positively selected. The TCR sequence derives from a man aged 18 to 29 in good health. Some clones in this sample may be carry-over from other donors' samples. The chain recombines TRBV7-2 with TRBJ1-2; no firm D call. DNA for the CDR3: TGTGCCAGCAGCTTAGGTCAAACATATGGCTACACCTTC. Its translation is CASSLGQTYGYTF.